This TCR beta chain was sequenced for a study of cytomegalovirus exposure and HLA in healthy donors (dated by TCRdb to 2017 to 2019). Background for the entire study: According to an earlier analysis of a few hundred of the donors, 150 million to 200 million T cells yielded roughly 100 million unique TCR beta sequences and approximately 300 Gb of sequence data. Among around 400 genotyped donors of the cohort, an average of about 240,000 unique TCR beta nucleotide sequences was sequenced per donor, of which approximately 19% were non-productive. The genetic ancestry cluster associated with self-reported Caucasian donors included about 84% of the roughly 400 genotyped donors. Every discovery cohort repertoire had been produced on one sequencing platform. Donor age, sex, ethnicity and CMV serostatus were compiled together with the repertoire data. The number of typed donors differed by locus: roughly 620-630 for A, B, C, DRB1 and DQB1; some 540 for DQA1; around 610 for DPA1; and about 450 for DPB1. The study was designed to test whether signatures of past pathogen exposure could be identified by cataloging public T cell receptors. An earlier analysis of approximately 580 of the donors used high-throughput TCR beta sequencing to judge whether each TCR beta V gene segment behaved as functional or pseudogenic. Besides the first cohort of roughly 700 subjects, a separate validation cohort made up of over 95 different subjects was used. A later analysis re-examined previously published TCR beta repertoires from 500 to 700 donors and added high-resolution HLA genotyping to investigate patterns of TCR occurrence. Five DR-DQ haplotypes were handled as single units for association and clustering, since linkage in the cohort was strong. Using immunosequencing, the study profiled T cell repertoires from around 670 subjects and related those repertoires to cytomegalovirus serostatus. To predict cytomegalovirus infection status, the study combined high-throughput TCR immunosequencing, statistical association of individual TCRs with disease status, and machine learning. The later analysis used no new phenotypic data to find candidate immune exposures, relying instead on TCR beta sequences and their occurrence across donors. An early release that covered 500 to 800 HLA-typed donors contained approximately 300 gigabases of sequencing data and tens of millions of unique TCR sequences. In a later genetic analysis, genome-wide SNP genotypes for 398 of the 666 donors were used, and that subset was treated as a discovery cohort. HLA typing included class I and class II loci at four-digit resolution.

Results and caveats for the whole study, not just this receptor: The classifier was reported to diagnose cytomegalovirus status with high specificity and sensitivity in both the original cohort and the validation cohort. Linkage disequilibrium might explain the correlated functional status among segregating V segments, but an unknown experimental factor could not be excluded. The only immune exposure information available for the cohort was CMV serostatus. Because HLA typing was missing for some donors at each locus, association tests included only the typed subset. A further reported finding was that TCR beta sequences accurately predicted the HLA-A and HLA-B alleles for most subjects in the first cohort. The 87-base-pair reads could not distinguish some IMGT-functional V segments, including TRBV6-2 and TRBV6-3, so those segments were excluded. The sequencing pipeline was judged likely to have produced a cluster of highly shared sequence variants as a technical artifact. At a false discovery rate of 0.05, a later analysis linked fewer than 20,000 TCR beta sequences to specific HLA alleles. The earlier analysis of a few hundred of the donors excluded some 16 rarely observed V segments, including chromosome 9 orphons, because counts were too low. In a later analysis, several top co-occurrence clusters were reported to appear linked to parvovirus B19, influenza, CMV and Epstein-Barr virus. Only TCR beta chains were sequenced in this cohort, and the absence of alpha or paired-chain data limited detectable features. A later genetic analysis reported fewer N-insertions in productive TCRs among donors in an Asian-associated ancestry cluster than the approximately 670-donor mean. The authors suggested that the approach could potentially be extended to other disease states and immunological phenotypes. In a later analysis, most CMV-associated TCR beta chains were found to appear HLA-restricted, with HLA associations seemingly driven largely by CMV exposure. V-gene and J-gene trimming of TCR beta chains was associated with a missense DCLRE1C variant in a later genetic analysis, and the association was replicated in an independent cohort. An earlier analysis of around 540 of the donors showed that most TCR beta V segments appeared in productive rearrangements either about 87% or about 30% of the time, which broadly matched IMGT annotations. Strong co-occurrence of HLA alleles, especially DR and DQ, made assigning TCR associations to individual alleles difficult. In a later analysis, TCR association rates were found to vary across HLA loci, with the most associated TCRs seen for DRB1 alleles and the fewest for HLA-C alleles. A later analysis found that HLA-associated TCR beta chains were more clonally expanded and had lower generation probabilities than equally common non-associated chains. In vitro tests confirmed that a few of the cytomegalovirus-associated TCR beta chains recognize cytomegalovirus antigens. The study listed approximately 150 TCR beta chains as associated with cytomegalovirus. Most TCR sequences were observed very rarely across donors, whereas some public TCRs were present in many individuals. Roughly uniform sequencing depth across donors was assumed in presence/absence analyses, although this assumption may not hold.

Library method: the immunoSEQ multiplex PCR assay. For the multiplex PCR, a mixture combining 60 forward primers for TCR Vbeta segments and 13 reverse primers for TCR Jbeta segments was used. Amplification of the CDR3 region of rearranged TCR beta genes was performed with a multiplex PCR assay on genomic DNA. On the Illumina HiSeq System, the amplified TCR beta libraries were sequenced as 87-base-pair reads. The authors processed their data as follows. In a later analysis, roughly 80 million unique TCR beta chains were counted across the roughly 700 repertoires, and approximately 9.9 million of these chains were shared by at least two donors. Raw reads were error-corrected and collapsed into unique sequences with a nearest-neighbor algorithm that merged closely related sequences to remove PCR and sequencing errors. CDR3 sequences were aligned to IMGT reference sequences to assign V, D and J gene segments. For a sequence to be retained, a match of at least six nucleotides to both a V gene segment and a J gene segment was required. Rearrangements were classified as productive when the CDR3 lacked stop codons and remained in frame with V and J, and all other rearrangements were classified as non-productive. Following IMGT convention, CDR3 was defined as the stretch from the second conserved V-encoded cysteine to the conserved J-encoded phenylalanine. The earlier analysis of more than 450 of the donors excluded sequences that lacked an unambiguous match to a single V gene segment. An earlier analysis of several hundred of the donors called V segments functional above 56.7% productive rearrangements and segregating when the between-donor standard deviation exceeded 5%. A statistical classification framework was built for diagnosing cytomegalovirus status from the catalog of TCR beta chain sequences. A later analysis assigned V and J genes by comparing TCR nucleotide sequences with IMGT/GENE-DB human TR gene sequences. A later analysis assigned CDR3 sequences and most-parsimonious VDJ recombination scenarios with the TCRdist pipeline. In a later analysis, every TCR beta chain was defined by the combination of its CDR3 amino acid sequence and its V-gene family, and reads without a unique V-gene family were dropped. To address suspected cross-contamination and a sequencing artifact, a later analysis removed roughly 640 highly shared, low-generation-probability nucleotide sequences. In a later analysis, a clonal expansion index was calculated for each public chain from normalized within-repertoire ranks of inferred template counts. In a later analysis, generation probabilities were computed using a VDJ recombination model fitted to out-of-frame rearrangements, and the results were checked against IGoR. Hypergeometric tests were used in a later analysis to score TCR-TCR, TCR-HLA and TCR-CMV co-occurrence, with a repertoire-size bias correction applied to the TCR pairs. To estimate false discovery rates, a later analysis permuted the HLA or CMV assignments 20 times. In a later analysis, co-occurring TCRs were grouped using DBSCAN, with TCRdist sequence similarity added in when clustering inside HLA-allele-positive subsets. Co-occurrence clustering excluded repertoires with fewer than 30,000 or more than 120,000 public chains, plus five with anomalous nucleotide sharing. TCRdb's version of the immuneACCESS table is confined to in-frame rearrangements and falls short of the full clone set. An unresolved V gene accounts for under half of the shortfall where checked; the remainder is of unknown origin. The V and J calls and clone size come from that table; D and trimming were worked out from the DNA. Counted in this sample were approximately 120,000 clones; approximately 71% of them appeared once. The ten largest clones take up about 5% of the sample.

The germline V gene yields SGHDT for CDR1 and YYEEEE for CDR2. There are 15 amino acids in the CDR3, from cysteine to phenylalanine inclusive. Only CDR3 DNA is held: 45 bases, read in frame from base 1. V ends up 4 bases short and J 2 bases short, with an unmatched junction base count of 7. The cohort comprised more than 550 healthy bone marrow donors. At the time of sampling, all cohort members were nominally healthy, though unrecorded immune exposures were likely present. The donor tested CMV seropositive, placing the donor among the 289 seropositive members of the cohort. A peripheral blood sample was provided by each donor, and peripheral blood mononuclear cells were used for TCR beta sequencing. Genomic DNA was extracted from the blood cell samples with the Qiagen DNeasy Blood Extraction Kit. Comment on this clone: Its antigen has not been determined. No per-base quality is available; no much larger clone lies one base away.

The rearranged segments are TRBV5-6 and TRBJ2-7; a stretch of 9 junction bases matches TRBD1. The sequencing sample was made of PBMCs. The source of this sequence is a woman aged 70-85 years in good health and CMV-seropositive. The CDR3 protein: CASSGSGQGTYEQYF. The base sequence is TGTGCCAGCAGCGGCTCGGGACAGGGCACCTACGAGCAGTACTTC.